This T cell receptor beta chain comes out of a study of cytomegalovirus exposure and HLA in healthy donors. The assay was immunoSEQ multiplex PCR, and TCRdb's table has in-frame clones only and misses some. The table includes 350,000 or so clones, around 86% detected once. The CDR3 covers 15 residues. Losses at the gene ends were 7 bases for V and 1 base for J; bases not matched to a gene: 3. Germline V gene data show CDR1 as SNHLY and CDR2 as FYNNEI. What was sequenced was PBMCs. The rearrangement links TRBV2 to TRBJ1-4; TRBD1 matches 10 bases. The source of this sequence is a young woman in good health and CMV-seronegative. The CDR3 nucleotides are TGTGCCAGCACCCGGGACAGGGGAACTAATGAAAAACTGTTTTTT. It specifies CASTRDRGTNEKLFF.